One and the same sample provided the 4 T cell receptor beta chains below, sequenced in a study of blood T cell repertoires in COVID-19 (dated by TCRdb to about 2020). Libraries came from the immunoSEQ multiplex PCR assay. TCRdb stores this immuneACCESS table with in-frame sequences only. Part of the clones is absent; in the studies checked, under half of the shortfall reflects unresolved V genes, and no reason is known for the rest. The sample data list 200,000 to 300,000 clones, and around 86% of these were observed just once. The top ten clonotypes cover 10% to 15% of the sample. The source material was peripheral blood. The receptors originated from a man older than 75 with acute or convalescent COVID-19.

V and J are TRBV7-9 and TRBJ1-1, with a weak D call TRBD1 (5 bases). Between the trimmed V and J ends, which lost 4 bases and 5 bases, there was a span of 14 bases. The length of the CDR3 is 14 residues. The germline V gene has CDR1 SEHNR and CDR2 FQNEAQ (reference sequence). CDR3 DNA: TGTGCCAGCAGCTCCACGGCAGGGTTGACTGAAGCTTTCTTT. This encodes CASSSTAGLTEAFF. The whole variable domain, filled in from reference TRBV7-9 and TRBJ1-1, reads DTGVSQNPRHKITKRGQNVTFRCDPISEHNRLYWYRQTLGQGPEFLTYFQNEAQLEKSRLLSDRFSAERPKGSFSTLEIQRTEQGDSAMYLCASSSTAGLTEAFFGQGTRLTVV.

The chain employs TRBV9 and TRBJ2-7; the match to TRBD2 covers 7 bases. This CDR3 is built from 14 residues. Germline V gene data show CDR1 as SGDLS and CDR2 as YYNGEE. V lost 0 bases and J lost 3; bases outside the gene matches: 3. CDR3 in amino acids: CASSVGGGGYEQYF. Here the CDR3 DNA reads TGTGCCAGCAGCGTAGGGGGGGGAGGCTACGAGCAGTACTTC.

The chain is built from TRBV21-1 and TRBJ2-1; TRBD2, the table's D call, lacks a check against the DNA. TRBV21-1 is a recognized pseudogene. The CDR3 has 20 amino acids. CDR3 DNA sequence: TGTGCCAGCAGCCCCCAAAGCGGGAGTTCCACCCGGGGGGTTTACAATGAGCAGTTCTTC. As protein: CASSPQSGSSTRGVYNEQFF.

This clone showed up just a few times. V is TRBV5-6 and J is TRBJ1-4; D perhaps matches TRBD1 (6 bases). The CDR3 covers 15 residues. Germline V CDR1 and CDR2: SGHDT, YYEEEE. Trimming cost V 5 bases and J 12 bases, with 23 bases left between them. The CDR3 DNA follows: TGTGCCAGCAGTAACGGACAGTCGAAACTTCTTGAACTGTTTTTT. Its translation is CASSNGQSKLLELFF.